The next 16 T cell receptor beta chains were all read from a single sample in a study of T cell changes during pregnancy in multiple sclerosis. The method was immunoSEQ multiplex PCR; TCRdb's version includes in-frame clones alone and lacks a portion of them. The data hold 70,000 or so clones, with roughly 91% observed a single time. Sample: peripheral blood, taken in the third trimester of pregnancy. The receptors originated from a female donor in good health, enrolled as a control in a pregnancy study.

The V gene is TRBV2, the J gene TRBJ2-7; 7 bases line up with TRBD1. Germline trimming cut 7 bases from V and 5 bases from J; bases unmatched to any gene: 11. The germline gives CDR1 SNHLY, CDR2 FYNNEI. This CDR3 region has 14 residues. CDR3: CASTPATGTHEQYF. The CDR3 region has the DNA TGTGCCAGCACCCCGGCGACAGGGACCCACGAGCAGTACTTC.

The V call is TRBV5-6, the J call TRBJ1-1; maybe TRBD1 (5 bases). The CDR3 spans 16 residues. The germline V and J ends were trimmed by 1 base and 0 bases, with 13 bases remaining between them. Germline V gene lookup returns CDR1 SGHDT and CDR2 YYEEEE. In nucleotides, the CDR3 is TGTGCCAGCAGCTTGCTCGGGGGAGGGGTGAACACTGAAGCTTTCTTT. Translation: CASSLLGGGVNTEAFF.

The chain couples TRBV18 to TRBJ1-1, with 8 bases aligning to TRBD1. CDR3 length: 16 amino acids. Trimming at V came to 3 bases and at J to 0 bases, leaving 6 bases not matched to a gene. The V gene's germline CDR1 is KGHSH and CDR2 LQKENI. CDR3 DNA: TGTGCCAGCTCACCCCGACAGGGGCCCCTGAACACTGAAGCTTTCTTT. It is translated as CASSPRQGPLNTEAFF.

The chain recombines TRBV18 with TRBJ1-2; possible D gene TRBD1, 5 bases. Looked up from germline, CDR1 is KGHSH and CDR2 is LQKENI. The CDR3 runs to 15 residues. Trimming removed 2 bases at V and 0 bases at J, with 10 bases between. This CDR3 reads CASSPEGLTNYGYTF. The CDR3 coding sequence is TGTGCCAGCTCACCAGAGGGACTTACTAACTATGGCTACACCTTC.

This rearrangement joins TRBV27 to TRBJ2-7, with D possibly TRBD1 on 6 matching bases. Looked up from germline, CDR1 is MNHEY and CDR2 is SMNVEV (reference sequence). CDR3 length: 13 residues. Trimming cost V 6 bases and J 4 bases, with 13 bases left between them. The CDR3 DNA is TGTGCCAGCAGACGAACAGGGAATTACGAGCAGTACTTC. This sequence encodes CASRRTGNYEQYF.

This clone was picked up a small number of times. The chain recombines TRBV28 with TRBJ2-7; maybe TRBD1 (6 bases). The CDR3 is made up of 13 amino acids. V dropped 6 bases and J dropped 0 bases, with 9 bases sitting between them. Germline CDR1 and CDR2: MDHEN and SYDVKM. The CDR3 region has the DNA TGTGCCAGCAGGGGACACGGCTCCTACGAGCAGTACTTC. Amino acid sequence: CASRGHGSYEQYF.

The chain uses TRBV2 and TRBJ1-1; no definite D call. The CDR3 covers 14 residues. The germline V gene has CDR1 SNHLY and CDR2 FYNNEI. V shed 5 bases and J shed 1 base, with 11 bases lying between them. In DNA form, the CDR3 reads TGTGCCAGCAGTTCCCCATGGAGGAACACTGAAGCTTTCTTT. Protein product: CASSSPWRNTEAFF.

The chain joins TRBV2 to TRBJ2-3, with 7 bases that match TRBD2. Per the germline V gene, CDR1 is SNHLY and CDR2 is FYNNEI. The CDR3 consists of 15 residues. The V gene end was trimmed by 2 bases and the J gene end by 0 bases; junction bases not matched to a gene: 2. CDR3 nucleotide sequence: TGTGCCAGCAGTGAAACTAGCGCTAGCACAGATACGCAGTATTTT. Protein sequence: CASSETSASTDTQYF.

V is TRBV6-5 and J is TRBJ1-1; D not certain. CDR1 is MNHEY and CDR2 is SVGAGI in the germline V gene. The length of the CDR3 is 14 residues. The V end lost 7 bases, the J end lost 4 bases, and 16 bases lay between the germline ends. In DNA, the CDR3 is TGTGCCAGCATTAGGACTCCCGAGGGCACTGAAGCTTTCTTT. Translation: CASIRTPEGTEAFF.

The gene calls are TRBV7-9 and TRBJ2-7, with D maybe TRBD1 (5 bases). This CDR3 region has 14 residues. In germline, CDR1 is SEHNR, CDR2 FQNEAQ (reference sequence). Between the trimmed V and J ends, which lost 5 bases and 1 base, there was a span of 12 bases. The CDR3 spells CASSPRQSSYEQYF. CDR3 sequence (DNA): TGTGCCAGCAGCCCTCGACAGTCGTCCTACGAGCAGTACTTC.

J is TRBJ1-2 and V is TRBV28; unclear D gene. With 8 bases removed from V and 1 base from J, the gap between germline ends came to 17 bases. Germline assignment: CDR1 MDHEN and CDR2 SYDVKM. The CDR3 is 15 residues long. The CDR3: CASHTLYQVNYGYTF. CDR3 coding DNA: TGTGCCAGCCACACACTCTACCAGGTTAACTATGGCTACACCTTC.

V and J are TRBV27 and TRBJ2-3; 8 bases map to TRBD2. This CDR3 has 16 residues. Losses at the gene ends were 5 bases for V and 3 bases for J; bases not matched to a gene: 10. Germline-derived CDR1 and CDR2 are MNHEY and SMNVEV (reference sequence). The DNA for the CDR3 is TGTGCCAGCAGTCCCTATAGCGGGGTGCGGACAGATACGCAGTATTTT. It translates to CASSPYSGVRTDTQYF.

This chain uses TRBV15 with TRBJ2-3, with 9 bases lining up with TRBD2. The CDR3 is made up of 15 amino acids. Germline trimming cut 5 bases from V and 7 bases from J; bases unmatched to any gene: 10. The germline gives CDR1 LNHNV, CDR2 YYDKDF (reference sequence). CDR3 sequence: CATSSRAGGGNTQYF. The CDR3 DNA is TGTGCCACCAGCTCCCGGGCGGGAGGGGGAAATACGCAGTATTTT.

The V gene is TRBV5-1, the J gene TRBJ1-3, with 9 bases identical to TRBD1. V shed 0 bases and J 0 bases; nucleotides not matched to a gene: 1. The V gene's germline CDR1 is SGHRS and CDR2 YFSETQ. This CDR3 has 16 amino acids. This CDR3 is CASSLGDRASGNTIYF. In DNA form, the CDR3 reads TGCGCCAGCAGCTTGGGGGACAGGGCCTCTGGAAACACCATATATTTT.

The V call is TRBV6-1, the J call TRBJ1-1, with unresolved D. This CDR3 region has 14 residues. In germline, CDR1 is MNHNS, CDR2 SASEGT. V lost 5 bases, J lost 0 bases, and 10 bases lay in between. Here the CDR3 DNA reads TGTGCCAGCAGTCCACTCCAGGTGAACACTGAAGCTTTCTTT. Its translation is CASSPLQVNTEAFF.

This rearrangement joins TRBV5-1 to TRBJ1-2; D possibly corresponds to TRBD1 (6 bases). There are 13 residues in the CDR3. Trimming cost V 3 bases and J 8 bases, with 14 bases left between them. Germline V lookup: CDR1 SGHRS, CDR2 YFSETQ. CDR3 DNA sequence: TGCGCCAGCAGCTCGACAGGCAACCTGGGCTACACCTTC. Protein sequence: CASSSTGNLGYTF.